The 5 T cell receptor beta chains given below trace back to one sample, sequenced in a study of human T cells and chemical hapten exposure. TCRdb reprocessed the RACE reads with MiXCR, giving one entry per CDR3 protein. In the table there are a few hundred thousand distinct CDR3 sequences, just under 8% of which are singletons. The time point here: pre-sensitization, week 0. Treatment described: therapeutic diphenylcyclopropenone sensitization with weekly scalp DPC. Sequencing was performed on whole blood, taken in connection with sensitization to the hapten diphenylcyclopropenone (DPC). Receptor source: a man aged 18 to 35 with alopecia areata. Some clones in this sample may be carry-over from other donors' samples.

This clonotype has only a few counts. The gene calls are TRBV6-5 and TRBJ2-3; D gene unclear. The CDR3 has 16 amino acids. Trimming cost V 0 bases and J 0 bases, with 10 bases left between them. Looked up from germline, CDR1 is MNHEY and CDR2 is SVGAGI. The chain's CDR3 is CASSYSSGFSTDTQYF. The CDR3 coding sequence is TGTGCCAGCAGTTACTCGTCCGGATTTAGCACAGATACGCAGTATTTT.

V gene TRBV9 combines with J gene TRBJ1-6; D may be TRBD1 (6 bases). Germline assignment: CDR1 SGDLS and CDR2 YYNGEE. V was shortened by 0 bases and J by 3 bases, with 10 bases between the two germline ends. This CDR3 region has 16 residues. Written as DNA, the CDR3 is TGTGCCAGCAGCGTAGACCAGGGGATCTATAATTCACCCCTCCACTTT. Residues: CASSVDQGIYNSPLHF.

CDR3 protein: CAIKSGASTDTQYF. The CDR3 bases are TGTGCCATCAAGTCAGGGGCTAGCACAGATACGCAGTATTTT. This sequence joins TRBV10-3 and TRBJ2-3, with D tentatively TRBD1 (6 bases). Germline V CDR1 and CDR2: ENHRY, SYGVKD. Trimming pared 7 bases from V and 0 bases from J, leaving 11 bases between. This CDR3 has 14 residues.

This clonotype was seen only a few times. V and J are TRBV7-2 and TRBJ2-4; D could derive from TRBD1 or TRBD2 (5 bases each). The CDR3 spans 17 residues. The germline V and J ends were trimmed by 5 bases and 0 bases, with 17 bases remaining between them. Germline CDR1 and CDR2: SGHTA and FQGNSA. CDR3 bases: TGTGCCAGCAGCCCCCGATCAGGGACGTCAGCCAAAAACATTCAGTACTTC. Translating gives CASSPRSGTSAKNIQYF.

This clonotype was seen a handful of times. The CDR3 sequence is CSARDPKSTDTQYF. DNA of the CDR3: TGCAGTGCTAGAGATCCTAAGTCAACAGATACGCAGTATTTT. This chain links TRBV20-1 with TRBJ2-3; no reliable D call. Germline loops: CDR1 DFQATT, CDR2 SNEGSKA (reference sequence). V lost 0 bases, J lost 3 bases, and 10 bases lay in between. This CDR3 spans 14 amino acids.